This T cell receptor beta chain was documented in a study of cytomegalovirus exposure and HLA in healthy donors. Study-wide results and limits: Excluded were some V segments that proved indistinguishable, including TRBV6-2 and TRBV6-3. The study labeled about 160 TCR beta chains cytomegalovirus-associated. An assumption of roughly uniform sequencing depth across donors underlay the presence/absence analyses.

With respect to this clone: The antigen remains unidentified.

PCR primers comprised 60 Vbeta and 13 Jbeta primers. The repertoire was sequenced with immunoSEQ multiplex PCR; TCRdb's copy has only in-frame clones and lacks some. The table shows over 200,000 clones, with more than 85% occurring only once. The CDR3 is 15 amino acids. From germline, CDR1 is SGHVS and CDR2 FQNEAQ. The J segment lost 0 bases and the V segment lost 5 bases, leaving 6 bases of the junction unmatched. This clonotype originated in a woman younger than 30 in good health and CMV-seronegative. V and J are TRBV7-8 and TRBJ1-1, with 7 bases aligning to TRBD1. Material for sequencing was PBMCs. The CDR3 DNA reads as TGTGCCAGCAGCCCCGCTCAGGGGGTGAACACTGAAGCTTTCTTT. Translation: CASSPAQGVNTEAFF.